Each of the 32 T cell receptor beta chains below was sequenced from the same sample in a study of technical replicates of blood from four donors. Profiled with immunoSEQ multiplex PCR; TCRdb holds only in-frame clones, not every one. Altogether about 74,000 clones are present, about 89% being singletons, with the ten largest covering roughly 0.38%. Sequencing was carried out using T cells isolated from PBMCs. These receptors all come from a human donor in good health.

This clone was seen a few times. The gene calls are TRBV28 and TRBJ1-1; D uncertain. The V end lost 6 bases, the J end lost 1 base, and 6 bases lay between the germline ends. CDR1 is MDHEN, CDR2 SYDVKM, per germline. This CDR3 has 12 amino acids. The CDR3 reads CASREQNTEAFF. DNA for the CDR3: TGTGCCAGCAGAGAACAGAACACTGAAGCTTTCTTT.

This chain connects TRBV5-4 to TRBJ1-3, with D uncertain. The CDR3 has 14 residues. The germline V gene has CDR1 SGHNT and CDR2 YYREEE (reference sequence). V dropped 0 bases and J dropped 4 bases, with 8 bases sitting between them. The CDR3 reads CASSLDITGNTIYF. CDR3 DNA sequence: TGTGCCAGCAGCTTGGACATAACAGGAAACACCATATATTTT.

The chain combines TRBV9 with TRBJ2-1; no clear D gene. Germline-derived CDR1 and CDR2 are SGDLS and YYNGEE. Trimming left V 7 bases short and J 0 bases short, with 14 bases between. This CDR3 spans 15 amino acids. The CDR3 bases are TGTGCCAGCTCCCAGGAAGGTAGCTCCTACAATGAGCAGTTCTTC. It codes for CASSQEGSSYNEQFF. Complete variable domain (other parts from reference TRBV9 and TRBJ2-1): DSGVTQTPKHLITATGQRVTLRCSPRSGDLSVYWYQQSLDQGLQFLIQYYNGEERAKGNILERFSAQQFPDLHSELNLSSLELGDSALYFCASSQEGSSYNEQFFGPGTRLTVL.

The gene calls are TRBV2 and TRBJ1-4; D unclear. Germline CDR1 is SNHLY and CDR2 is FYNNEI. The CDR3 loop spans 15 amino acids. Trimming cost V 8 bases and J 1 base, with 14 bases left between them. CDR3 DNA: TGTGCCAGCGCTGGTCCACGGGGAACTAATGAAAAACTGTTTTTT. It specifies CASAGPRGTNEKLFF.

Written as DNA, the CDR3 is TGCGCCAGCAGCGCCACTAGCGACTCCTACAATGAGCAGTTCTTC. It translates to CASSATSDSYNEQFF. This sequence joins TRBV5-1 and TRBJ2-1; TRBD2 aligns across 7 bases. The CDR3 extends over 15 amino acids. Per germline, CDR1 SGHRS and CDR2 YFSETQ. The ends lost 4 bases at V and 0 bases at J; junction bases unmatched: 4.

V is TRBV5-1 and J is TRBJ1-1; D is unresolved. The CDR3 extends over 13 amino acids. The V gene lost 2 bases and the J gene lost 2 bases, with 7 bases spanning the gap. The germline CDR1 and CDR2 sequences are SGHRS and YFSETQ. CDR3 in amino acids: CASSLTGNTEAFF. The CDR3 coding sequence is TGCGCCAGCAGCTTAACGGGAAACACTGAAGCTTTCTTT.

V and J are TRBV4-2 and TRBJ2-3, with 8 bases matching TRBD2. Looked up from germline, CDR1 is LGHNA and CDR2 is YNFKEQ. The CDR3 consists of 17 residues. V lost 0 bases and J lost 2; bases outside the gene matches: 7. CDR3 sequence (DNA): TGTGCCAGCAGCCAAGAAGGCCTAGCGGGCCACACAGATACGCAGTATTTT. Its translation: CASSQEGLAGHTDTQYF.

V gene TRBV19 combines with J gene TRBJ2-7; 8 nucleotides line up with TRBD1. Germline V gene sequence: CDR1 LNHDA, CDR2 SQIVND (reference sequence). The CDR3 extends over 13 amino acids. Germline trimming cut 10 bases from V and 5 bases from J; bases unmatched to any gene: 10. The CDR3 here is CATKRQGKDEQYF. The CDR3, as DNA: TGTGCCACCAAGAGACAGGGGAAAGACGAGCAGTACTTC.

The chain joins TRBV19 to TRBJ2-5; 9 nucleotides agree with TRBD1. The V and J ends lost 5 bases and 5 bases, in that order; junction bases with no gene match: 6. The CDR3 runs to 14 residues. Per germline, CDR1 LNHDA and CDR2 SQIVND (reference sequence). The chain's CDR3 is CASSPGQGIETQYF. The CDR3 DNA sequence: TGTGCCAGTAGTCCCGGACAGGGGATCGAGACCCAGTACTTC.

The table lists this clone with a count of one. V and J are TRBV2 and TRBJ2-5; D is possibly TRBD2 (5 bases). This CDR3 spans 12 amino acids. From germline, CDR1 is SNHLY and CDR2 FYNNEI. V lost 7 bases, J lost 5 bases, and 11 bases lay in between. Here the CDR3 DNA reads TGTGCCAGCACCGGGGATGCTGAGACCCAGTACTTC. Protein product: CASTGDAETQYF. Drawing the rest from reference TRBV2 and TRBJ2-5, the complete variable domain is EPEVTQTPSHQVTQMGQEVILRCVPISNHLYFYWYRQILGQKVEFLVSFYNNEISEKSEIFDDQFSVERPDGSNFTLKIRSTKLEDSAMYFCASTGDAETQYFGPGTRLLVL.

The rearrangement links TRBV7-9 to TRBJ2-1; 15 nucleotides align to TRBD2. Trimming took 5 bases from V and 8 from J; bases not matched to a gene: 7. The germline V gene encodes CDR1 SEHNR and CDR2 FQNEAQ (reference sequence). This CDR3 is built from 16 residues. The CDR3 region has the DNA TGTGCCAGCAGCCCGGGACTAGCGGGAGGTACTGATGAGCAGTTCTTC. Translating gives CASSPGLAGGTDEQFF.

V is TRBV30 and J is TRBJ2-3; perhaps TRBD2 as D (6 bases). This CDR3 contains 14 residues. Trimming cost V 5 bases and J 0 bases, with 12 bases left between them. Germline V gene data show CDR1 as GTSNPN and CDR2 as SVGIG (reference sequence). Written as DNA, the CDR3 is TGTGCCTGGGGGACTGGACCAAGCACAGATACGCAGTATTTT. Protein product: CAWGTGPSTDTQYF. The full variable domain, completed using reference TRBV30 and TRBJ2-3, is SQTIHQWPATLVQPVGSPLSLECTVEGTSNPNLYWYRQAAGRGLQLLFYSVGIGQISSEVPQNLSASRPQDRQFILSSKKLLLSDSGFYLCAWGTGPSTDTQYFGPGTRLTVL.

The chain has TRBV4-3 and TRBJ2-3; D possibly corresponds to TRBD2 (6 bases). The CDR3 has 14 residues. Per the germline V gene, CDR1 is LGHNA and CDR2 is YSLEER. With 4 bases removed from V and 1 base from J, the gap between germline ends came to 9 bases. The CDR3 DNA sequence: TGCGCCAGCAGCCGAGGGACTGGCACAGATACGCAGTATTTT. Its protein product is CASSRGTGTDTQYF.

This clone was detected only a few times. V usage is TRBV14 and J usage is TRBJ1-4, with 7 bases aligning to TRBD1. After removal of 4 bases from V and 8 bases from J, the junction contained 16 bases not matched to a gene. This CDR3 region has 17 residues. Germline V gene lookup returns CDR1 SGHDN and CDR2 FVKESK. The CDR3 protein is CASSLLNVAGGTEKLFF. The DNA for the CDR3 is TGTGCCAGCAGCCTTCTCAACGTCGCAGGGGGAACAGAAAAACTGTTTTTT.

The V and J genes are TRBV6-6 and TRBJ1-3; no reliable D call. This CDR3 comprises 13 residues. From germline, CDR1 is MNHNY and CDR2 SVGAGI (reference sequence). The V gene lost 2 bases and the J gene lost 7 bases, with 9 bases spanning the gap. The CDR3 loop is CASSYTDGNTIYF. The CDR3 DNA sequence: TGTGCCAGCAGTTACACCGACGGGAACACCATATATTTT.

This rearrangement joins TRBV7-2 to TRBJ1-1; the D gene is possibly TRBD1 (5 bases). V was clipped by 1 base and J by 0 bases, with 9 bases between them. The CDR3 is 15 amino acids. Germline lookup yields CDR1 SGHTA and CDR2 FQGNSA. The DNA of the CDR3 is TGTGCCAGCAGCTTAGGGACACTCATGAACACTGAAGCTTTCTTT. Its protein product is CASSLGTLMNTEAFF. The whole variable domain, filled in from reference TRBV7-2 and TRBJ1-1, reads GAGVSQSPSNKVTEKGKDVELRCDPISGHTALYWYRQSLGQGLEFLIYFQGNSAPDKSGLPSDRFSAERTGGSVSTLTIQRTQQEDSAVYLCASSLGTLMNTEAFFGQGTRLTVV.

The V gene is TRBV2, the J gene TRBJ2-2; 7 bases are shared with TRBD1. V dropped 3 bases and J dropped 7; count of bases not matched to a gene: 11. This CDR3 contains 16 residues. Germline CDR1 SNHLY, CDR2 FYNNEI. The CDR3 DNA reads as TGTGCCAGCAGTGAGAAGGGACAGTTCTTCCTCGGGGAGCTGTTTTTT. Translation: CASSEKGQFFLGELFF.

In the case of this clone: Other DNA sequences within the sample encode an identical CDR3. CDR3 nucleotides: TGTGCCAGCAGTTTATTCGGCTACGAGCAGTACTTC. The encoded protein is CASSLFGYEQYF. This chain uses TRBV28 with TRBJ2-7; no clear D. V was shortened by 1 base and J by 3 bases, with 4 bases between the two germline ends. The CDR3 is made up of 12 amino acids. Germline CDR1 is MDHEN and CDR2 is SYDVKM. The full variable domain, rest sourced from reference TRBV28 and TRBJ2-7, is DVKVTQSSRYLVKRTGEKVFLECVQDMDHENMFWYRQDPGLGLRLIYFSYDVKMKEKGDIPEGYSVSREKKERFSLILESASTNQTSMYLCASSLFGYEQYFGPGTRLTVT.

This clone was seen only once. This chain connects TRBV7-6 to TRBJ2-5; 8 bases align to TRBD1. Germline V lookup: CDR1 SGHVS, CDR2 FNYEAQ. The CDR3 contains 13 residues. The V and J ends lost 5 bases and 4 bases, in that order; junction bases with no gene match: 3. This CDR3 reads CASSLGQGETQYF. The CDR3 nucleotides are TGTGCCAGCAGCCTAGGACAGGGAGAGACCCAGTACTTC.

The chain joins TRBV19 to TRBJ1-4, with D perhaps matching TRBD1 (5 bases). Germline CDR1 and CDR2: LNHDA and SQIVND (reference sequence). V was shortened by 6 bases and J by 8 bases, with 13 bases between the two germline ends. This CDR3 is 13 amino acids long. The CDR3 reads CASSPQGYEKLFF. The CDR3 nucleotides are TGTGCCAGTAGCCCCCAGGGTTACGAAAAACTGTTTTTT.

The chain links TRBV21-1 to TRBJ1-5; the table's D gene call, TRBD1, was not cross checked with the DNA. TRBV21-1 is a listed pseudogene. The CDR3 is made up of 23 amino acids. The CDR3: CASSKVEFCEGTDSLLSNQPQHF. CDR3 DNA sequence: TGTGCCAGCAGCAAAGTCGAATTTTGTGAGGGGACAGACTCTTTGCTCAGCAATCAGCCCCAGCATTTT.

The chain couples TRBV15 to TRBJ2-5; D is perhaps TRBD2 (6 bases). In germline, CDR1 is LNHNV, CDR2 YYDKDF (reference sequence). V lost 7 bases to trimming and J lost 9 bases, with 18 bases between them. The CDR3 length is 13 residues. The CDR3 here is CATTGPEGEAQYF. The CDR3 DNA sequence: TGTGCCACCACAGGACCGGAGGGTGAGGCCCAGTACTTC.

The chain combines TRBV6-5 with TRBJ1-2, with 7 bases that match TRBD1. Germline lookup yields CDR1 MNHEY and CDR2 SVGAGI. J was trimmed by 4 bases and V by 2 bases; bases with no gene match: 7. CDR3 length: 15 residues. Here the CDR3 reads CASSYTTGYLYGYTF. The CDR3 DNA follows: TGTGCCAGCAGTTACACGACAGGGTATCTCTATGGCTACACCTTC.

V is TRBV28 and J is TRBJ2-5, with 8 nucleotides matching TRBD1. Germline trimming cut 3 bases from V and 4 bases from J; bases unmatched to any gene: 7. The V gene's germline CDR1 is MDHEN and CDR2 SYDVKM. CDR3 length: 15 residues. This chain's CDR3 is CASSFQGASRETQYF. DNA of the CDR3: TGTGCCAGCAGTTTTCAGGGGGCTAGTCGAGAGACCCAGTACTTC.

This chain uses TRBV5-1 with TRBJ2-4; 11 bases align to TRBD1. CDR1 is SGHRS and CDR2 is YFSETQ in the germline V gene. With V trimmed by 4 bases and J by 8 bases, 11 bases remained unmatched. This CDR3 spans 16 amino acids. CDR3 in DNA: TGCGCCAGCAGCGATTCGGGACAGGGGGAAGTATACATTCAGTACTTC. This encodes CASSDSGQGEVYIQYF.

The rearrangement links TRBV15 to TRBJ1-2; 7 positions match TRBD1. The ends lost 8 bases at V and 4 bases at J; junction bases unmatched: 7. Germline CDR1 LNHNV, CDR2 YYDKDF (reference sequence). There are 13 residues in the CDR3. The CDR3 spells CATGQDLLYGYTF. The DNA of the CDR3 is TGTGCCACCGGACAGGACCTCCTCTATGGCTACACCTTC.

In its sample, this clone was seen a few times. The chain couples TRBV4-1 to TRBJ1-1; D call uncertain. The V end was cut by 1 base, the J end by 4 bases, with 13 bases between. The CDR3 is 15 residues long. Germline assignment: CDR1 MGHRA and CDR2 YSYEKL. CDR3 residues: CASSQGQAGGTEAFF. The CDR3 DNA reads TGCGCCAGCAGCCAAGGTCAAGCGGGTGGCACTGAAGCTTTCTTT.

J is TRBJ2-3 and V is TRBV2; D is possibly TRBD1 (5 bases). Trimming pared 4 bases from V and 4 bases from J, leaving 12 bases between. CDR1 SNHLY and CDR2 FYNNEI come from the germline V gene. The CDR3 loop spans 14 amino acids. The CDR3, as DNA: TGTGCCAGCAGTGGACAAAGGGGTCCAGATACGCAGTATTTT. It encodes CASSGQRGPDTQYF. The whole variable domain, filled in from reference TRBV2 and TRBJ2-3, reads EPEVTQTPSHQVTQMGQEVILRCVPISNHLYFYWYRQILGQKVEFLVSFYNNEISEKSEIFDDQFSVERPDGSNFTLKIRSTKLEDSAMYFCASSGQRGPDTQYFGPGTRLTVL.

This chain links TRBV7-3 with TRBJ2-2; no firm D call. CDR3 size: 13 residues. CDR1 SGHTA and CDR2 FQGTGA come from the germline V gene. Trimming shortened V by 2 bases and J by 8 bases, and 9 bases separated the two germline ends. CDR3 protein: CASSLSWPGELFF. The CDR3 bases are TGTGCCAGCAGCTTATCCTGGCCAGGGGAGCTGTTTTTT.

The chain recombines TRBV10-1 with TRBJ2-5, with D perhaps matching TRBD2 (6 bases). CDR3 length: 14 residues. The germline V gene has CDR1 WNHNN and CDR2 SYGVQD (reference sequence). With 3 bases removed from V and 2 bases from J, the gap between germline ends came to 10 bases. This CDR3 reads CASSDSGIQETQYF. As DNA, the CDR3 is TGCGCCAGCAGTGATAGCGGCATACAAGAGACCCAGTACTTC.

The rearrangement links TRBV4-2 to TRBJ2-7, with no clear D. CDR1 and CDR2 from the germline V gene are LGHNA and YNFKEQ. V was shortened by 0 bases and J by 6 bases, with 9 bases between the two germline ends. The CDR3 spans 13 residues. The CDR3 spells CASSQDLFREQYF. Here the CDR3 DNA reads TGTGCCAGCAGCCAAGATCTGTTCCGCGAGCAGTACTTC.

The CDR3 protein is CASSSQQGLDTEAFF. The CDR3 DNA reads TGTGCCAGCTCATCCCAACAGGGGCTGGACACTGAAGCTTTCTTT. The rearrangement uses TRBV18 and TRBJ1-1; 7 bases match TRBD1. Trimming cost V 5 bases and J 3 bases; bases outside gene matches: 9. The length of the CDR3 is 15 residues. Germline CDR1 reads KGHSH; CDR2 reads LQKENI.